The 9 T cell receptor beta chains below all came from one sample that was sequenced in a study of blood T cell repertoires in COVID-19 (dated by TCRdb to 2018 to 2020). Library prep was done by the immunoSEQ multiplex PCR assay. TCRdb took this table from immuneACCESS and kept in-frame rearrangements with V and J called. Such tables lack part of the clones; where checked against another copy, unresolved V genes explain under half of the gap, and the rest is unexplained. This sample comprises 150,000 to 200,000 clones, around four fifths of them detected only once. The ten most abundant clones make up about 6.9% of the sample. The sequencing input was peripheral blood. All receptors derive from a human donor with acute or convalescent COVID-19. The donor label of this sample is uncertain.

This chain joins TRBV3-1 (or the pseudogene TRBV3-2) and TRBJ2-7, with D perhaps matching TRBD1 (6 bases). The CDR3 has 17 residues. CDR1 is LGHDT and CDR2 is YNNKEL in the germline V gene (reference sequence). The V end was cut by 0 bases, the J end by 0 bases, with 15 bases between. CDR3 in DNA: TGTGCCAGCAGCCAAGATTCGCGTGACAGGAGCTCCTACGAGCAGTACTTC. Protein sequence: CASSQDSRDRSSYEQYF.

J is TRBJ1-3 and V is TRBV5-1, with a weak D call TRBD1 (6 bases). Trimming removed 4 bases at V and 6 bases at J, with 14 bases between. The CDR3 consists of 14 residues. Germline V gives CDR1 SGHRS, CDR2 YFSETQ. CDR3 in amino acids: CASSPQGEKNTIYF. The CDR3 DNA follows: TGCGCCAGCAGCCCACAGGGAGAGAAAAACACCATATATTTT.

The rearrangement links TRBV6-5 to TRBJ2-7; TRBD1 matches at 8 bases. Trimming removed 6 bases from V and 5 bases from J; junction bases left unmatched: 12. The CDR3 spans 15 residues. Germline assignment: CDR1 MNHEY and CDR2 SVGAGI. CDR3: CASRPRDRTYHEQYF. DNA for the CDR3: TGTGCCAGCAGGCCTCGGGACAGGACCTACCACGAGCAGTACTTC.

The rearrangement joins TRBV5-8 to TRBJ1-1, with D perhaps TRBD1 (6 bases). Germline V gene lookup returns CDR1 SGHTS and CDR2 YDEGEE. V dropped 0 bases and J dropped 0 bases, with 12 bases sitting between them. The CDR3 has 16 amino acids. Here the CDR3 reads CASSLGGHGLNTEAFF. Here the CDR3 DNA reads TGTGCCAGCAGCTTGGGGGGGCATGGCCTGAACACTGAAGCTTTCTTT.

J is TRBJ1-2 and V is TRBV15; D perhaps matches TRBD1 (5 bases). Germline CDR1 and CDR2: LNHNV and YYDKDF (reference sequence). The V end was cut by 1 base, the J end by 8 bases, with 11 bases between. CDR3 size: 13 residues. CDR3 nucleotides: TGTGCCACCAGCAGAGTACAGGTTCGCGGCTACACCTTC. Translation gives CATSRVQVRGYTF.

The rearrangement joins TRBV12-3 or TRBV12-4 to TRBJ1-3; possible D gene TRBD1, 6 bases. The CDR3 spans 13 residues. Trimming left V 4 bases short and J 3 bases short, with 7 bases between. The CDR3 protein is CASSSGVGNTIYF. The CDR3 DNA reads TGTGCCAGCAGTTCAGGGGTTGGAAACACCATATATTTT.

The chain couples TRBV7-8 to TRBJ1-1; possibly TRBD1 for D (5 bases). The CDR3 has 14 amino acids. Per germline, CDR1 SGHVS and CDR2 FQNEAQ. The V gene lost 3 bases and the J gene lost 4 bases, with 12 bases spanning the gap. Here the CDR3 reads CASSFARGSTEAFF. The CDR3 DNA reads TGTGCCAGCAGCTTCGCGCGGGGGAGCACTGAAGCTTTCTTT.

The J gene is TRBJ1-5, the V gene TRBV24-1; 12 nucleotides match TRBD1. With V trimmed by 9 bases and J by 0 bases, 11 bases remained unmatched. Germline V gives CDR1 KGHDR, CDR2 SFDVKD. The CDR3 spans 18 residues. The CDR3 here is CATSPTGTGGLSNQPQHF. For the CDR3, the DNA is TGTGCCACCTCCCCCACCGGGACAGGGGGCCTTAGCAATCAGCCCCAGCATTTT.

The chain carries TRBV27 and TRBJ2-1, with TRBD2 identical over 7 bases. Germline V gene lookup returns CDR1 MNHEY and CDR2 SMNVEV (reference sequence). The CDR3 is 15 amino acids. The V and J ends lost 6 bases and 6 bases, in that order; junction bases with no gene match: 11. CDR3 sequence reads: CASRAASGNINEQFF. CDR3 bases: TGTGCCAGCAGGGCGGCTAGCGGTAATATCAATGAGCAGTTCTTC.